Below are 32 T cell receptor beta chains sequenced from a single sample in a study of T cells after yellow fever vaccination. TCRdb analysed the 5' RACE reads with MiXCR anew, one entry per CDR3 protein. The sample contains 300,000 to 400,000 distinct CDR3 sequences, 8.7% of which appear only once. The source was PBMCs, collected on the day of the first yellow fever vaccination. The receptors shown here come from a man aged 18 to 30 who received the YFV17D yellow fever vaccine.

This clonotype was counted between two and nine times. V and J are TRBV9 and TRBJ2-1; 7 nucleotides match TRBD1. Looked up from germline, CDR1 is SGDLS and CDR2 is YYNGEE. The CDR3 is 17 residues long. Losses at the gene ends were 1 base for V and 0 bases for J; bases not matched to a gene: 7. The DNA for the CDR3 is TGTGCCAGCAGCGTAAGGGGAGACAGGGTCTCCTACAATGAGCAGTTCTTC. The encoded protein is CASSVRGDRVSYNEQFF.

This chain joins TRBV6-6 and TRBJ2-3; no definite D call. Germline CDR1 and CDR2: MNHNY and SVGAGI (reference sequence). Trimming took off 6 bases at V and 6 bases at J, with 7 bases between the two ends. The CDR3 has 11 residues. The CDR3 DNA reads TGTGCCAGCAGCCAGAGGGATACGCAGTATTTT. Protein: CASSQRDTQYF.

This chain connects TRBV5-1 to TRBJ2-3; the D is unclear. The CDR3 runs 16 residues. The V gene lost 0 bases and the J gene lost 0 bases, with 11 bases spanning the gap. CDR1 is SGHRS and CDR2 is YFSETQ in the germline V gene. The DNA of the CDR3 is TGCGCCAGCAGCTTGGGGGCTCGGCCTAGCACAGATACGCAGTATTTT. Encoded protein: CASSLGARPSTDTQYF.

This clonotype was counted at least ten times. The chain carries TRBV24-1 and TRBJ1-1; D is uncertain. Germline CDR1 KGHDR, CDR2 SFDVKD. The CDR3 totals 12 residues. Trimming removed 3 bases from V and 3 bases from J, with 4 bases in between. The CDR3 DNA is TGTGCCACCAGTGATGGGGACACTGAAGCTTTCTTT. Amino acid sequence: CATSDGDTEAFF.

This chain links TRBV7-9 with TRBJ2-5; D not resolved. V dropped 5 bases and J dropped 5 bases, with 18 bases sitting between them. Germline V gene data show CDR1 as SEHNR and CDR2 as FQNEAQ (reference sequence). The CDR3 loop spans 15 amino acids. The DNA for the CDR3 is TGTGCCAGCAGCCGGGTGATAATCATTGGGGAGACCCAGTACTTC. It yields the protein CASSRVIIIGETQYF. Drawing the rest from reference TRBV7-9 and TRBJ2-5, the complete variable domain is DTGVSQNPRHKITKRGQNVTFRCDPISEHNRLYWYRQTLGQGPEFLTYFQNEAQLEKSRLLSDRFSAERPKGSFSTLEIQRTEQGDSAMYLCASSRVIIIGETQYFGPGTRLLVL.

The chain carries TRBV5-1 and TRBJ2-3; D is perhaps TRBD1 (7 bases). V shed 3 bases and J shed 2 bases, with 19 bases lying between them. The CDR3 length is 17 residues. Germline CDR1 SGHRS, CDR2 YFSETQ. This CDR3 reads CASSSGGDSQNTDTQYF. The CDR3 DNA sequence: TGCGCCAGCAGCTCCGGCGGGGACAGTCAGAACACAGATACGCAGTATTTT.

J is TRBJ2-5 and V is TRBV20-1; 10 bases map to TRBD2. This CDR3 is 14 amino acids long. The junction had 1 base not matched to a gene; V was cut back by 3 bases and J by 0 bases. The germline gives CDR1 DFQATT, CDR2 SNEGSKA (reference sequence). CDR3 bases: TGCAGTGCTAGGACTAGCGGGCACCAAGAGACCCAGTACTTC. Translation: CSARTSGHQETQYF.

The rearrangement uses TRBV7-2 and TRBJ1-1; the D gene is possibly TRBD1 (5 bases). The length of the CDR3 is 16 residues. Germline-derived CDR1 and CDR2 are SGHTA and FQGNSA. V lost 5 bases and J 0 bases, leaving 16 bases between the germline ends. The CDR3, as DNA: TGTGCCAGCAGCACAAGCAGGGTTGGGATGAACACTGAAGCTTTCTTT. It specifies CASSTSRVGMNTEAFF.

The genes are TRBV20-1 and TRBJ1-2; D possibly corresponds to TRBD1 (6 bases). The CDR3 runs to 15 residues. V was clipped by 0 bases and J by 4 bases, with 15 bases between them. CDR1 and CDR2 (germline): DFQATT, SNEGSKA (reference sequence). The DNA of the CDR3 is TGCAGTGCTAGAGATCCCGGAGCAGGGGCCTATGGCTACACCTTC. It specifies CSARDPGAGAYGYTF.

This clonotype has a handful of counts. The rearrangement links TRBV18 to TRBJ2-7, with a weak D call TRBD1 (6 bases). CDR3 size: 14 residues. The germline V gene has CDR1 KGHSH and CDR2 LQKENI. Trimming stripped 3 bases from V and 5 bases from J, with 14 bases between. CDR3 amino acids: CASSPRRGTHEQYF. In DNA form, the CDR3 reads TGTGCCAGCTCACCGCGCAGGGGAACCCACGAGCAGTACTTC.

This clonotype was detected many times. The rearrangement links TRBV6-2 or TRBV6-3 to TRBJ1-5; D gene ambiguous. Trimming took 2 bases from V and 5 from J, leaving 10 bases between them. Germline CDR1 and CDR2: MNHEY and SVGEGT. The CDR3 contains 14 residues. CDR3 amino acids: CASSYGDPHQPQHF. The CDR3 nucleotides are TGTGCCAGCAGTTACGGAGACCCCCATCAGCCCCAGCATTTT.

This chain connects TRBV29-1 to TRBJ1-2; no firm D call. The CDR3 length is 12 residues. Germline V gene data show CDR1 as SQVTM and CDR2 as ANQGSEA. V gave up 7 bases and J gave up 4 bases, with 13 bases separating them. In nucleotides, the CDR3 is TGCAGCGCCCCGCGACGGATCTATGGCTACACCTTC. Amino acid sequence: CSAPRRIYGYTF.

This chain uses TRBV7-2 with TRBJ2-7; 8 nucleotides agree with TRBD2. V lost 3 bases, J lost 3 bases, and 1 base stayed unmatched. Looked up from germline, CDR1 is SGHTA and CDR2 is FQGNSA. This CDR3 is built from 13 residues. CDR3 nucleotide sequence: TGTGCCAGCAGCTTCGCGGGGGGCTACGAGCAGTACTTC. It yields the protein CASSFAGGYEQYF.

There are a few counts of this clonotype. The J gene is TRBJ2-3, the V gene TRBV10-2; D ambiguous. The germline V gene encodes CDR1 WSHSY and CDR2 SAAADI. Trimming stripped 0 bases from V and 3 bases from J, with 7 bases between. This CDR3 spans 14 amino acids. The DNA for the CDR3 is TGCGCCAGCAGTGAGTCCCCCGGAACAGATACGCAGTATTTT. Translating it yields CASSESPGTDTQYF.

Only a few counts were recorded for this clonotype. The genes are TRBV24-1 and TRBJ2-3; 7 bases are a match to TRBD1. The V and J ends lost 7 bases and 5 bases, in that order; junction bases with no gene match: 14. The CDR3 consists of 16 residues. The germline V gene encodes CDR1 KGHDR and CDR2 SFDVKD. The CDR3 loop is CATSDLQGTVGDTQYF. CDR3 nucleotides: TGTGCCACCAGCGATCTACAGGGGACGGTAGGAGATACGCAGTATTTT.

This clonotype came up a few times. DNA of the CDR3: TGTGCCAGCAGCCTAGGGGGATCCGGCGGGCTGTTTTTT. Translating gives CASSLGGSGGLFF. This chain uses TRBV7-3 with TRBJ2-2; TRBD1 is a possible D gene (6 bases). The V gene lost 5 bases and the J gene lost 13 bases, with 17 bases spanning the gap. Germline assignment: CDR1 SGHTA and CDR2 FQGTGA. The CDR3 spans 13 residues.

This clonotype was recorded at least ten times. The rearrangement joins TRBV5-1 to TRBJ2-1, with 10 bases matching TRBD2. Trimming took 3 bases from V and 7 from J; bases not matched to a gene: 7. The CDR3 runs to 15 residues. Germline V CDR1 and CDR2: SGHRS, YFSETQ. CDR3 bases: TGCGCCAGCAGCTACCTAGCGGGGGAGTGGAATGAGCAGTTCTTC. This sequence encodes CASSYLAGEWNEQFF.

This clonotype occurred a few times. The CDR3 region has the DNA TGTGCCAGCAGCCTCTGGGACAGCCCTCAAGGCGAAAAACTGTTTTTT. This codes for CASSLWDSPQGEKLFF. The chain combines TRBV7-2 with TRBJ1-4, with TRBD1 matching over 7 bases. The CDR3 is 16 amino acids. Losses at the gene ends were 5 bases for V and 8 bases for J; bases not matched to a gene: 14. Germline CDR1 reads SGHTA; CDR2 reads FQGNSA.

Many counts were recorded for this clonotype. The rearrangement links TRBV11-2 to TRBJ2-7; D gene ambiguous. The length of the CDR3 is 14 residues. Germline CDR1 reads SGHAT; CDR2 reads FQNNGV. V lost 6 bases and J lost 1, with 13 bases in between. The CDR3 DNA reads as TGTGCCAGCAGTCAAATCCTGGGATCCTACGAGCAGTACGTC. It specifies CASSQILGSYEQYV.

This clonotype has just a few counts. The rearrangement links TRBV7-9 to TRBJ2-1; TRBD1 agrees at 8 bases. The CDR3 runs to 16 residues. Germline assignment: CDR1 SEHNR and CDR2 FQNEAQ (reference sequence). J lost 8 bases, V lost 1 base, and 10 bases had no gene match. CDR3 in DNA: TGTGCCAGCAGCTTAGTATCTGGACAGGGTTCGGATGAGCAGTTCTTC. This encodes CASSLVSGQGSDEQFF.

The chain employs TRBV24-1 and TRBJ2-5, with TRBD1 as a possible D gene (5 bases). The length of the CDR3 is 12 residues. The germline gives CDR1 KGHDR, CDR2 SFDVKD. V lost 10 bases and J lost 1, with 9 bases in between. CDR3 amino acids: CATRQIQETQYF. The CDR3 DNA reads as TGTGCCACAAGACAGATCCAAGAGACCCAGTACTTC.

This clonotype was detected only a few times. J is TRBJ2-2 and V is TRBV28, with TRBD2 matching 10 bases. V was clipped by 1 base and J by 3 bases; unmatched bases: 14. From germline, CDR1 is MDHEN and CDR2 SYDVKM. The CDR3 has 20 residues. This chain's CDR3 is CASSLSFVASGGSYTGELFF. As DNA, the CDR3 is TGTGCCAGCAGTTTATCTTTCGTCGCTAGCGGGGGTTCGTACACCGGGGAGCTGTTTTTT.

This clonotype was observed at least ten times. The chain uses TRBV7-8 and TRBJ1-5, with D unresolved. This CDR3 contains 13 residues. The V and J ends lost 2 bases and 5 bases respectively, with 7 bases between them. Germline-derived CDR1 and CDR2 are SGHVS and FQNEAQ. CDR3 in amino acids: CASSLFRDQPQHF. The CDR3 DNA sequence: TGTGCCAGCAGCTTATTTCGGGATCAGCCCCAGCATTTT.

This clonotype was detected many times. The CDR3 protein is CASSSGVLVHEQYF. The CDR3 bases are TGCGCCAGCAGCTCAGGGGTTCTCGTTCATGAGCAGTACTTC. The genes are TRBV5-1 and TRBJ2-7; D is possibly TRBD1 (6 bases). V was cut by 3 bases and J by 7 bases, with 17 bases left in between. CDR1 and CDR2 (germline): SGHRS, YFSETQ. The CDR3 sequence is 14 residues long.

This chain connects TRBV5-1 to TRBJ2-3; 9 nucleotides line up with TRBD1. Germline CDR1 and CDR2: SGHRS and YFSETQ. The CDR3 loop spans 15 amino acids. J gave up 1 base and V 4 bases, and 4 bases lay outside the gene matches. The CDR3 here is CASSMGQGRTDTQYF. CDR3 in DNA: TGCGCCAGCAGCATGGGACAGGGTCGCACAGATACGCAGTATTTT.

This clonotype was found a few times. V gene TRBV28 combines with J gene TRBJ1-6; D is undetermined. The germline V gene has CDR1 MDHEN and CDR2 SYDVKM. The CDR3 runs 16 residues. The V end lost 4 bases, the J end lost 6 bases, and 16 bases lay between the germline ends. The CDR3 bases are TGTGCCAGCAGTTCCCCTCAGAGGGATGGTAATTCACCCCTCCACTTT. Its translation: CASSSPQRDGNSPLHF.

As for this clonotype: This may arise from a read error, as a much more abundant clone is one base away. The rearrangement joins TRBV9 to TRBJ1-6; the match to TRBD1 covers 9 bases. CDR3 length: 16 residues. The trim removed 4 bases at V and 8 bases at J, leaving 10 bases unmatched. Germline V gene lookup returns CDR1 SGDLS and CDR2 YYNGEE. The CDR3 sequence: CASSLARDRADSPLHF. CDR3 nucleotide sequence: TGTGCCAGCAGCCTGGCCCGGGACAGGGCTGATTCACCCCTCCACTTT.

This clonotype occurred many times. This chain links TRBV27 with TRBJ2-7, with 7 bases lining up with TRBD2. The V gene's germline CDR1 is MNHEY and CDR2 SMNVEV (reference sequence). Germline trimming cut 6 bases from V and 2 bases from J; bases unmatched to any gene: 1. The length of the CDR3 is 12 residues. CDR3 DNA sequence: TGTGCCAGCAGACGGGGGGCCTACGAGCAGTACTTC. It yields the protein CASRRGAYEQYF.

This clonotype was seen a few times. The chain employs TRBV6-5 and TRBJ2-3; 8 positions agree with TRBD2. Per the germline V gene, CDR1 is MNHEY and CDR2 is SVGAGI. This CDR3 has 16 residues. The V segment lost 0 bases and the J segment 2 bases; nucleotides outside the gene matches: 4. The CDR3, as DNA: TGTGCCAGCAGTTACTCCTTAGCGGGGTACACAGATACGCAGTATTTT. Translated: CASSYSLAGYTDTQYF.

For the CDR3, the DNA is TGTGCCAGCAGCTTGGATAAGCGGACCAGCACAGATACGCAGTATTTT. Translated: CASSLDKRTSTDTQYF. The rearrangement links TRBV5-6 to TRBJ2-3; D is perhaps TRBD2 (5 bases). V lost 0 bases to trimming and J lost 0 bases, with 11 bases between them. This CDR3 region has 16 residues. Germline V gene data show CDR1 as SGHDT and CDR2 as YYEEEE. Combining the CDR3 with reference TRBV5-6 and TRBJ2-3 gives the whole variable domain DAGVTQSPTHLIKTRGQQVTLRCSPKSGHDTVSWYQQALGQGPQFIFQYYEEEERQRGNFPDRFSGHQFPNYSSELNVNALLLGDSALYLCASSLDKRTSTDTQYFGPGTRLTVL.

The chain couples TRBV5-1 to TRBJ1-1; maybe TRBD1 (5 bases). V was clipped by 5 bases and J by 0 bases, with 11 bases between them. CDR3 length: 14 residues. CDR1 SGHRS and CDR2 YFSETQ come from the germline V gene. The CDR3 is CASSAGNLNTEAFF. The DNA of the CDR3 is TGCGCCAGCAGTGCAGGGAACTTGAACACTGAAGCTTTCTTT.

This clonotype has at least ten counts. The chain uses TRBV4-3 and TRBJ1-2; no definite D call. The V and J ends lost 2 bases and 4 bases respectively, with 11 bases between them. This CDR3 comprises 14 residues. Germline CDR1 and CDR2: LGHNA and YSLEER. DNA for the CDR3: TGCGCCAGCAGCCAAAGTGTAGATAGCTATGGCTACACCTTC. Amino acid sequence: CASSQSVDSYGYTF.